A selection of T cell receptor beta chains follows, all from one sample in a study of blood T cell repertoires in COVID-19. Assay used: immunoSEQ multiplex PCR; TCRdb lists only in-frame clones, some missing. The table lists approximately 200,000 clones, 75% to 85% of them singletons. Sample: peripheral blood. The receptors here all came from a middle-aged woman with COVID-19, enrolled during active disease. CDR3s leave out the opening cysteine and the closing phenylalanine or tryptophan.

CDR3aa: ASSKVSGGTDTGELF
v_gene: TRBV6-1
j_gene: TRBJ2-2

CDR3aa: ASSLSAVTGSYNEQF
v_gene: TRBV4-3
j_gene: TRBJ2-1

CDR3aa: ASSVGTGKYYGYT
v_gene: TRBV2
j_gene: TRBJ1-2

CDR3aa: ASSLNTGELF
v_gene: TRBV7-2
j_gene: TRBJ2-2

CDR3aa: ASLPGTSGDEQF
v_gene: TRBV18
j_gene: TRBJ2-1

CDR3aa: ASEVGGGYGYT
v_gene: TRBV6-5
j_gene: TRBJ1-2

CDR3aa: ASSLGLGAKAF
v_gene: TRBV5-1
j_gene: TRBJ1-1

CDR3aa: ASSLGDRGAHEQY
v_gene: TRBV11-2
j_gene: TRBJ2-7

CDR3aa: ASSDRVRAGELF
v_gene: TRBV27
j_gene: TRBJ2-2

CDR3aa: AWSVARPHRYT
v_gene: TRBV30
j_gene: TRBJ1-2

CDR3aa: SVEGAGVHEQF
v_gene: TRBV29-1
j_gene: TRBJ2-1

CDR3aa: SVDSDRASTDTQY
v_gene: TRBV29-1
j_gene: TRBJ2-3

CDR3aa: ASSAGNRLQPQH
v_gene: TRBV7-2
j_gene: TRBJ1-5

CDR3aa: ASRGGQGVQPQH
v_gene: TRBV19
j_gene: TRBJ1-5